The 13 T cell receptor beta chains reported below all come from one sample, sequenced in a study of identical twins. TCRdb independently ran MiXCR on the 5' RACE reads; one entry per CDR3 protein. The table shows 200,000 to 300,000 distinct CDR3 sequences, with over 9.5% occurring only once. The same sample was also used in a study of yellow fever vaccine responses in identical twins.

Input material: memory (CD45RO+) T cells sorted from blood. Every receptor here comes from a woman younger than 30 in good health.

This clonotype was seen a handful of times. This chain uses TRBV12-3 or TRBV12-4 with TRBJ2-7; the D gene is possibly TRBD1 (6 bases). CDR3 length: 16 amino acids. The germline V and J ends were trimmed by 5 bases and 0 bases, with 17 bases remaining between them. CDR3 in DNA: TGTGCCAGCAGTATTTCAGGGGTCGGTAGCTCCTACGAGCAGTACTTC. Translated: CASSISGVGSSYEQYF.

The chain employs TRBV6-1 and TRBJ2-1; the D gene is possibly TRBD2 (6 bases). CDR3 length: 11 residues. The V gene lost 3 bases and the J gene lost 15 bases, with 12 bases spanning the gap. CDR1 and CDR2 from the germline V gene are MNHNS and SASEGT. CDR3 coding DNA: TGTGCCAGCAGTGACTCGCCCGGGGGGTTCTTC. Its protein product is CASSDSPGGFF.

A few counts support this clonotype. The chain uses TRBV5-5 and TRBJ1-4; D perhaps matches TRBD1 (5 bases). The CDR3 runs to 15 residues. V gave up 4 bases and J gave up 1 base, with 11 bases separating them. The V gene's germline CDR1 is SGHKS and CDR2 YYEKEE (reference sequence). The CDR3 nucleotides read TGTGCCAGCAGCCAGGGCAGGCTAACTAATGAAAAACTGTTTTTT. This sequence encodes CASSQGRLTNEKLFF.

This clonotype was detected many times. The rearrangement links TRBV28 to TRBJ2-3; 9 bases line up with TRBD1. The CDR3 contains 15 residues. Germline V gene data show CDR1 as MDHEN and CDR2 as SYDVKM. V was clipped by 5 bases and J by 3 bases; unmatched bases: 6. In DNA form, the CDR3 reads TGTGCCAGCAGTGTAGAGGGACAGGGAACAGATACGCAGTATTTT. It is translated as CASSVEGQGTDTQYF.

This clonotype was detected ten times or more. The chain joins TRBV11-2 to TRBJ2-5; 9 bases are shared with TRBD2. The germline V gene has CDR1 SGHAT and CDR2 FQNNGV. The CDR3 is 14 amino acids. Trimming removed 4 bases from V and 6 bases from J; junction bases left unmatched: 6. Here the CDR3 reads CASSSQLAGQTQYF. The CDR3 coding sequence is TGTGCCAGCAGCTCCCAACTAGCGGGCCAGACCCAGTACTTC.

This rearrangement joins TRBV28 to TRBJ2-7, with D tentatively TRBD2 (6 bases). Trimming removed 4 bases at V and 2 bases at J, with 18 bases between. CDR3 size: 16 residues. Germline loops: CDR1 MDHEN, CDR2 SYDVKM. CDR3 in DNA: TGTGCCAGCAGTTCCGTCTGGGGTAGCGGCACCTACGAGCAGTACTTC. As protein: CASSSVWGSGTYEQYF.

This chain uses TRBV20-1 with TRBJ1-2; weak D call: TRBD1 (5 bases). Deletions cut 4 bases from V and 0 bases from J, with 9 bases between. The CDR3 is 13 amino acids. From germline, CDR1 is DFQATT and CDR2 SNEGSKA (reference sequence). CDR3 DNA sequence: TGCAGTGCTACGACAGAGGCTAACTATGGCTACACCTTC. It translates to CSATTEANYGYTF.

This clonotype was seen more than once but under ten times. The chain links TRBV18 to TRBJ2-7; weak D call: TRBD1 (5 bases). CDR1 and CDR2 (germline): KGHSH, LQKENI. This CDR3 comprises 15 residues. Trimming took 3 bases from V and 6 from J, leaving 18 bases between them. The CDR3 DNA reads as TGTGCCAGCTCACCGATCTCGACTGGGCAGGGCGAGCAGTACTTC. Its protein product is CASSPISTGQGEQYF.

This clonotype was detected many times. Here the CDR3 DNA reads TGCGCCAGCGGGGACCCAAAAGGAGATACGCAGTATTTT. This codes for CASGDPKGDTQYF. V gene TRBV5-1 combines with J gene TRBJ2-3; the D call may be TRBD1 or TRBD2 (5 bases each). Trimming shortened V by 7 bases and J by 5 bases, and 14 bases separated the two germline ends. Germline V lookup: CDR1 SGHRS, CDR2 YFSETQ. The CDR3 has 13 residues.

The chain uses TRBV20-1 and TRBJ2-3; 10 bases agree with TRBD2. CDR1 and CDR2 from the germline V gene are DFQATT and SNEGSKA (reference sequence). This CDR3 has 14 amino acids. Trimming took 6 bases from V and 2 from J; bases not matched to a gene: 5. In DNA form, the CDR3 reads TGCAGTGCGGAAGCGGGGGGGTCCACAGATACGCAGTATTTT. Translation: CSAEAGGSTDTQYF.

This clonotype was seen more than once but under ten times. The V and J genes are TRBV5-1 and TRBJ2-2, with D unclear. The CDR3 is 16 residues long. Germline loops: CDR1 SGHRS, CDR2 YFSETQ. Trimming cost V 3 bases and J 0 bases, with 12 bases left between them. This CDR3 reads CASSSALQPNTGELFF. The CDR3 DNA follows: TGCGCCAGCAGCTCGGCCCTCCAGCCGAACACCGGGGAGCTGTTTTTT.

This clonotype was seen more than once but under ten times. The V call is TRBV29-1, the J call TRBJ2-2, with a weak D call TRBD1 (6 bases). The germline CDR1 and CDR2 sequences are SQVTM and ANQGSEA. Trimming shortened V by 3 bases and J by 2 bases, and 10 bases separated the two germline ends. This CDR3 region has 14 residues. Written as DNA, the CDR3 is TGCAGCGTTGAGGGGGCGAGAAACACCGGGGAGCTGTTTTTT. This encodes CSVEGARNTGELFF.

A few counts support this clonotype. The chain links TRBV15 to TRBJ2-1; 7 bases map to TRBD2. CDR3 length: 14 amino acids. Losses at the gene ends were 5 bases for V and 6 bases for J; bases not matched to a gene: 7. Germline values: CDR1 LNHNV, CDR2 YYDKDF (reference sequence). The CDR3 region has the DNA TGTGCCACCAGCCAAACACGCGGGGGCAATGAGCAGTTCTTC. This translates into CATSQTRGGNEQFF.